A single sample gave rise to the 13 T cell receptor beta chains below, sequenced in a study of control samples from healthy donors and cancer patients. Assay used: immunoSEQ multiplex PCR; TCRdb lists only in-frame clones, some missing. Of about 270,000 clones listed, about four fifths were seen once; the top ten hold 10% to 15%. Input material: PBMCs. All receptors come from an older woman with lung cancer.

This clone was observed a handful of times. Other DNA sequences from this sample encode an identical CDR3 as well. The J gene is TRBJ1-5, the V gene TRBV20-1; D gene unclear. V lost 7 bases, J lost 0 bases, and 13 bases lay in between. Germline CDR1 reads DFQATT; CDR2 reads SNEGSKA (reference sequence). The CDR3 is made up of 14 amino acids. The CDR3 DNA reads TGCAGTGTTAGTCAGCGGTTTAGCAATCAGCCCCAGCATTTT. Translated: CSVSQRFSNQPQHF.

V gene TRBV19 combines with J gene TRBJ1-6; maybe TRBD1 (5 bases). The CDR3 has 17 residues. CDR1 and CDR2 (germline): LNHDA, SQIVND (reference sequence). V was clipped by 7 bases and J by 0 bases, with 16 bases between them. The CDR3 protein is CASTRDFPSSYNSPLHF. DNA for the CDR3: TGTGCCAGTACCCGGGACTTCCCAAGCTCCTATAATTCACCCCTCCACTTT.

V is TRBV28 and J is TRBJ1-4, with TRBD1 matching over 7 bases. The CDR3 totals 15 residues. The trim removed 8 bases at V and 7 bases at J, leaving 13 bases unmatched. Germline loops: CDR1 MDHEN, CDR2 SYDVKM. The CDR3 protein is CASQWLGGRGEKLFF. The CDR3 DNA reads as TGTGCCAGCCAGTGGTTAGGGGGCCGGGGTGAAAAACTGTTTTTT.

This clone was seen just once. The CDR3 DNA is TGTGCCAGTAGTAAACTCGGGACAGGCAATGAAAAACTGTTTTTT. Translating gives CASSKLGTGNEKLFF. The chain carries TRBV19 and TRBJ1-4, with TRBD1 matching 8 bases. This CDR3 comprises 15 residues. Germline loops: CDR1 LNHDA, CDR2 SQIVND (reference sequence). Trimming took 4 bases from V and 5 from J; bases not matched to a gene: 6.

V is TRBV3-1 (or the pseudogene TRBV3-2) and J is TRBJ2-1; 9 positions match TRBD2. The CDR3 length is 16 residues. The ends lost 4 bases at V and 10 bases at J; junction bases unmatched: 14. Germline-derived CDR1 and CDR2 are LGHDT and YNNKEL (reference sequence). The DNA of the CDR3 is TGTGCCAGCAGCCCAAAGGGGCTAGCGGGGTTGAAGGAGCAGTTCTTC. Protein sequence: CASSPKGLAGLKEQFF.

V gene TRBV6-6 combines with J gene TRBJ1-3; 7 bases are shared with TRBD1. The CDR3 is 16 residues long. V shed 6 bases, J shed 0 bases, and the junction held 8 bases outside the gene matches. The V gene's germline CDR1 is MNHNY and CDR2 SVGAGI (reference sequence). CDR3 amino acids: CASRATGRGSGNTIYF. Here the CDR3 DNA reads TGTGCCAGCAGAGCGACAGGGAGAGGCTCTGGAAACACCATATATTTT.

This clone was counted between two and nine times. The V gene is TRBV7-8, the J gene TRBJ2-2; D is possibly TRBD1 or TRBD2 (6 bases each). The CDR3 has 19 amino acids. Germline V gives CDR1 SGHVS, CDR2 FQNEAQ. Trimming took 6 bases from V and 4 from J, leaving 27 bases between them. CDR3 sequence: CASRKIGGPTGRGTGELFF. The CDR3 DNA is TGTGCCAGCAGAAAAATAGGGGGGCCGACAGGACGAGGCACCGGGGAGCTGTTTTTT.

V is TRBV7-8 and J is TRBJ1-1; 7 nucleotides align to TRBD1. The junction had 14 bases not matched to a gene; V was cut back by 5 bases and J by 8 bases. The germline gives CDR1 SGHVS, CDR2 FQNEAQ. The CDR3 is made up of 15 amino acids. The CDR3, as DNA: TGTGCCAGCAGCATCCCTCGACAGGGAGGTGTGGAAGCTTTCTTT. It encodes CASSIPRQGGVEAFF.

The chain uses TRBV4-1 and TRBJ1-2; no reliable D call. The ends were cut back, 3 bases at V and 3 bases at J, with 8 bases in the middle. The CDR3 covers 13 residues. Germline loops: CDR1 MGHRA, CDR2 YSYEKL. CDR3 sequence (DNA): TGCGCCAGCAGCCAGACAACGGACTATGGCTACACCTTC. This translates into CASSQTTDYGYTF.

The CDR3 sequence: CATNQQGYNSPLHF. The DNA of the CDR3 is TGTGCCACCAACCAACAGGGCTATAATTCACCCCTCCACTTT. This chain links TRBV24-1 with TRBJ1-6; weak D call: TRBD1 (6 bases). The CDR3 sequence is 14 residues long. Germline lookup yields CDR1 KGHDR and CDR2 SFDVKD. V gave up 8 bases and J gave up 3 bases, with 10 bases separating them.

This clone was recorded only once. This specimen includes other DNA sequences encoding the same CDR3. V usage is TRBV5-1 and J usage is TRBJ1-5, with 9 bases aligning to TRBD1. Losses at the gene ends were 2 bases for V and 1 base for J; bases not matched to a gene: 1. Per the germline V gene, CDR1 is SGHRS and CDR2 is YFSETQ. The CDR3 loop spans 15 amino acids. The CDR3 coding sequence is TGCGCCAGCAGCTTACAGGGGGCAAGCAATCAGCCCCAGCATTTT. This encodes CASSLQGASNQPQHF.

This chain joins TRBV3-1 (or the pseudogene TRBV3-2) and TRBJ1-2; possibly TRBD1 for D (5 bases). This CDR3 comprises 13 residues. The V end was cut by 2 bases, the J end by 5 bases, with 9 bases between. CDR1 and CDR2 (germline): LGHDT, YNNKEL (reference sequence). CDR3 sequence (DNA): TGTGCCAGCAGCCAAAATAAGGGGTATGGCTACACCTTC. This sequence encodes CASSQNKGYGYTF.

The genes are TRBV6-5 and TRBJ2-7; 7 nucleotides agree with TRBD1. V was pared by 7 bases and J by 1 base, with 4 bases of the junction left unmatched. The germline gives CDR1 MNHEY, CDR2 SVGAGI. The CDR3 consists of 13 residues. CDR3 loop: CASTPTGSYEQYF. CDR3 coding DNA: TGTGCCAGCACCCCGACAGGGTCCTACGAGCAGTACTTC.